This TCR beta chain comes out of a study of cytomegalovirus exposure and HLA in healthy donors. The study's findings and limits: Some V segments (TRBV6-2 and TRBV6-3 among them) were excluded as indistinguishable.

Turning to this clone: What it binds is unknown.

60 Vbeta and 13 Jbeta primers were used in PCR. Generated by immunoSEQ multiplex PCR, the TCRdb table keeps only in-frame clones and is missing some. Its listing shows around 200,000 clones. CDR3 length: 14 residues. The germline V gene has CDR1 SGHRS and CDR2 YFSETQ. Trimming cost V 3 bases and J 4 bases; bases outside gene matches: 2. The chain uses TRBV5-1 and TRBJ2-5; 11 nucleotides agree with TRBD1. The TCR sequence derives from a girl between 2 and 10 years old in good health and CMV-seropositive. Sequenced: PBMCs. CDR3 coding DNA: TGCGCCAGCAGCTGGGGGACAGGGGGAGAGACCCAGTACTTC. Encoded protein: CASSWGTGGETQYF.